The rows below give T cell receptor beta chains drawn from one sample of a study of cytomegalovirus exposure and HLA in healthy donors. Produced via immunoSEQ multiplex PCR; TCRdb's table is partial and in-frame only. The table lists about 120,000 clones, 77% of them singletons. Sequenced material: PBMCs. These TCRs come from a human donor in good health. Both conserved end residues are part of each CDR3. For some rows the clone size is stated as once, few or many, or as a class when expanded; others skip it.

TRBJ1-1 | TRBV6-1 | 13 | once | CASRRQENTEAFF
TRBJ1-2 | TRBV28 | 14 | . | CASSFSLDIYGYTF
TRBJ1-4 | TRBV14 | 16 | once | CASSQVRAGSKEKLFF
TRBJ1-5 | TRBV6-1 | 13 | . | CASRGSTNQPQHF
TRBJ2-5 | TRBV2 | 16 | . | CATSSGDSPRGETQYF
TRBJ2-7 | TRBV28 | 16 | . | CASSLWFGLEAYEQYF
TRBJ2-3 | TRBV9 | 17 | once | CASSDNPSAISTDTQYF
TRBJ2-7 | TRBV5-4 | 14 | . | CASSLGVRDYEQYF
TRBJ2-2 | TRBV2 | 15 | . | CASKEETANTGELFF
TRBJ1-3 | TRBV7-9 | 15 | . | CASSLSFSSGNTIYF
TRBJ1-1 | TRBV7-9 | 10 | . | CSSTLTEAFF
TRBJ2-2 | TRBV2 | 15 | . | CASSELTGVPGELFF
TRBJ1-2 | TRBV4-1 | 15 | few | CASRPGTGDIYGYTF
TRBJ1-5 | TRBV4-2 | 13 | few | CASSQDLRQPQHF
TRBJ1-2 | TRBV4-1 | 16 | . | CASSQQAGTGDYGYTF
TRBJ2-7 | TRBV7-9 | 14 | few | CASREGQGAFEQYF
TRBJ1-2 | TRBV4-2 | 14 | . | CASSQGLGADGYTF